This T cell receptor (beta chain) was sequenced during a study of human T cells and chemical hapten exposure. Overall study context: 2% DPC was applied to roughly 2 cm by roughly 2 cm of upper inner arm skin for sensitization. Alopecia areata, totalis or universalis affected patients, mainly female. Study-level findings and limits: It was expanded TCRs that formed significantly more large CDR3 similarity clusters than controls did.

Time point indicated: pre-sensitization, week 0. Noted treatment: therapeutic diphenylcyclopropenone sensitization with weekly scalp DPC. TCRdb re-called the RACE reads through MiXCR, storing one row per CDR3 protein. This sample has around 300,000 distinct CDR3 sequences, with 5.5% found just once. The CDR3 runs 15 residues. From germline, CDR1 is SGHTA and CDR2 FQGTGA. J lost 4 bases, V lost 2 bases, and 5 bases had no gene match. This clonotype came up many times. Its antigen is as yet unknown. Specimen: whole blood, collected in connection with sensitization to the hapten diphenylcyclopropenone (DPC). The receptor was isolated from a woman between 18 and 29 years old with alopecia areata. Some clones in this sample may be carry-over from other donors' samples. The V and J genes are TRBV7-3 and TRBJ2-3, with TRBD2 matching over 8 bases. CDR3 nucleotides: TGTGCCAGCAGCTTAGCGGGGGGCCTCTCAGATACGCAGTATTTT. This translates into CASSLAGGLSDTQYF.